These 9 T cell receptor beta chains were sequenced from one sample in a study of identical twins. Each CDR3 protein gets one entry after TCRdb re-called the 5' RACE reads with MiXCR. This sample has roughly 490,000 distinct CDR3 sequences; more than 13% occur once, and the top ten carry approximately 1%. These same records also appear under a second study, on yellow fever vaccine responses in identical twins.

The sample consisted of CD4+ T cells sorted from blood. The receptors here all came from a woman between 18 and 29 years old in good health.

This clonotype came up many times. V and J are TRBV12-3 or TRBV12-4 and TRBJ1-6; TRBD1 aligns across 7 bases. This CDR3 region has 17 residues. Trimming at V came to 4 bases and at J to 4 bases, leaving 10 bases not matched to a gene. The CDR3 DNA reads as TGTGCCAGCAGTTCCAGGAGACAGGGATTTTATAATTCACCCCTCCACTTT. It translates to CASSSRRQGFYNSPLHF.

The table lists this clonotype with many counts. The chain uses TRBV5-1 and TRBJ2-5, with 8 bases that match TRBD2. The CDR3 extends over 15 amino acids. The germline V gene encodes CDR1 SGHRS and CDR2 YFSETQ. Trimming at V came to 4 bases and at J to 5 bases, leaving 10 bases not matched to a gene. The CDR3 sequence: CASSNLGTRGETQYF. For the CDR3, the DNA is TGCGCCAGCAGCAATTTAGGGACTAGAGGGGAGACCCAGTACTTC.

This clonotype was observed a few times. V usage is TRBV20-1 and J usage is TRBJ2-3; D not certain. V was pared by 3 bases and J by 2 bases, with 9 bases between. The CDR3 consists of 13 residues. Germline V lookup: CDR1 DFQATT, CDR2 SNEGSKA (reference sequence). CDR3 region: CSARAGPTDTQYF. CDR3 nucleotide sequence: TGCAGTGCTAGGGCAGGCCCCACAGATACGCAGTATTTT.

The rearrangement uses TRBV5-5 and TRBJ1-1, with TRBD1 matching over 8 bases. The CDR3 length is 14 residues. CDR1 and CDR2 (germline): SGHKS, YYEKEE (reference sequence). V was pared by 4 bases and J by 3 bases, with 5 bases of the junction left unmatched. CDR3 region: CASSPWTGYTEAFF. In DNA, the CDR3 is TGTGCCAGCAGCCCCTGGACAGGGTACACTGAAGCTTTCTTT.

In this sample, this clonotype turned up a few times. The gene calls are TRBV29-1 and TRBJ1-2; the D is unclear. This CDR3 is built from 13 residues. Trimming removed 5 bases at V and 6 bases at J, with 16 bases between. In germline, CDR1 is SQVTM, CDR2 ANQGSEA. In DNA, the CDR3 is TGCAGCGTTTTAAGATCTGGATGGCATGGCTACACCTTC. This codes for CSVLRSGWHGYTF.

This clonotype showed up many times. The chain joins TRBV20-1 to TRBJ1-1; D is uncertain. V lost 5 bases, J lost 6 bases, and 19 bases lay in between. Germline lookup yields CDR1 DFQATT and CDR2 SNEGSKA (reference sequence). CDR3 length: 14 residues. The CDR3 nucleotides read TGCAGTGCTCCTTCGCCGGGAAAGGTCGCTGAAGCTTTCTTT. Translated, it gives CSAPSPGKVAEAFF.

Only a few counts were recorded for this clonotype. This chain links TRBV20-1 with TRBJ2-1; the D is unclear. CDR1 is DFQATT and CDR2 is SNEGSKA in the germline V gene (reference sequence). The V end lost 2 bases, the J end lost 9 bases, and 11 bases lay between the germline ends. The CDR3 is 12 amino acids. The chain's CDR3 is CSARRWSPEQFF. The CDR3 DNA reads as TGCAGTGCTAGACGATGGTCGCCTGAGCAGTTCTTC.

The chain uses TRBV6-2 or TRBV6-3 and TRBJ2-1; D unclear. V dropped 4 bases and J dropped 5 bases, with 9 bases sitting between them. Looked up from germline, CDR1 is MNHEY and CDR2 is SVGEGT. This CDR3 comprises 13 residues. CDR3 residues: CASSFKENNEQFF. The CDR3 DNA follows: TGTGCCAGCAGTTTCAAGGAAAACAATGAGCAGTTCTTC.

This clonotype was recorded at least ten times. The V call is TRBV7-2, the J call TRBJ2-7; no definite D call. From germline, CDR1 is SGHTA and CDR2 FQGNSA. CDR3 size: 13 residues. V lost 2 bases, J lost 6 bases, and 11 bases lay in between. CDR3 bases: TGTGCCAGCAGCTTACCTCGGGTAACCGAGCAGTACTTC. Translation gives CASSLPRVTEQYF.